This passage covers 3 T cell receptor beta chains from one sample sequenced in a study of cytomegalovirus exposure and HLA in healthy donors. PCR amplification relied on 60 Vbeta primers (plus 13 Jbeta primers). TCRdb keeps only in-frame clones here, not all; method: immunoSEQ multiplex PCR. The sample includes some 150,000 clones, more than 60% of them seen just once. What was sequenced was PBMCs. The receptors here all came from a man aged 35 to 55 in good health and CMV-seronegative.

This clone was detected a few times. The gene calls are TRBV19 and TRBJ2-3, with D tentatively TRBD2 (6 bases). The germline gives CDR1 LNHDA, CDR2 SQIVND (reference sequence). The CDR3 sequence is 15 residues long. V dropped 4 bases and J dropped 1 base, with 12 bases sitting between them. The CDR3 protein is CASSTLGEGTDTQYF. The CDR3 DNA is TGTGCCAGTAGTACCTTGGGGGAGGGCACAGATACGCAGTATTTT.

The chain has TRBV5-1 and TRBJ2-5, with a possible D match to TRBD1 (5 bases). The V end lost 2 bases, the J end lost 2 bases, and 10 bases lay between the germline ends. The CDR3 loop spans 14 amino acids. Germline-derived CDR1 and CDR2 are SGHRS and YFSETQ. The CDR3 DNA follows: TGCGCCAGCAGCTTTGACAGACCTCAAGAGACCCAGTACTTC. This translates into CASSFDRPQETQYF. Full variable domain (remainder filled in from reference TRBV5-1 and TRBJ2-5): KAGVTQTPRYLIKTRGQQVTLSCSPISGHRSVSWYQQTPGQGLQFLFEYFSETQRNKGNFPGRFSGRQFSNSRSEMNVSTLELGDSALYLCASSFDRPQETQYFGPGTRLLVL.

The V gene is TRBV19, the J gene TRBJ2-5, with a tentative D call TRBD2 (7 bases). The germline CDR1 and CDR2 sequences are LNHDA and SQIVND (reference sequence). Trimming shortened V by 6 bases and J by 5 bases, and 22 bases separated the two germline ends. The CDR3 consists of 16 residues. The CDR3 sequence is CASRSTVGGGGETQYF. CDR3 nucleotide sequence: TGTGCCAGTAGATCCACGGTGGGGGGCGGGGGTGAGACCCAGTACTTC.